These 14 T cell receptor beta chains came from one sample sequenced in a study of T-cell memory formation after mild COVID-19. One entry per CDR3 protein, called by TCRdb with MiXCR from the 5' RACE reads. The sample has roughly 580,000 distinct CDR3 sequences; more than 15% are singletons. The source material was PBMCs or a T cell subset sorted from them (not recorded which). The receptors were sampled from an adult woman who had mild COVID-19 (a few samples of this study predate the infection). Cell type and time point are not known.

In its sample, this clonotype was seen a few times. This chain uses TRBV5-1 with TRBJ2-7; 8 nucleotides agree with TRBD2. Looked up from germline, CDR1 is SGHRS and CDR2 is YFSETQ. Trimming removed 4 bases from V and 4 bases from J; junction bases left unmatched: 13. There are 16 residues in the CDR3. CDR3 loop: CASSLGGAGGGYEQYF. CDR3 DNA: TGCGCCAGCAGCCTTGGCGGGGCGGGGGGCGGATACGAGCAGTACTTC.

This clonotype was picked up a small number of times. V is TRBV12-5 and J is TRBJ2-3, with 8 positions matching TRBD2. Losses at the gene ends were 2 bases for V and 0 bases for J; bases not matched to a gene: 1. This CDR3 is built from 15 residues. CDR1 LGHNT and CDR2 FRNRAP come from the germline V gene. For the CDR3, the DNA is TGTGCTAGTGGTTTGCCTAGCGGGAGCACAGATACGCAGTATTTT. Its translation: CASGLPSGSTDTQYF.

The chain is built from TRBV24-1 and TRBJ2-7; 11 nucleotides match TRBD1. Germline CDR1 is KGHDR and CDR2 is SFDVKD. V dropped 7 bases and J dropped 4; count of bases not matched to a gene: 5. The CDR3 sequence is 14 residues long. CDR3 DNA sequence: TGTGCCACCAGCCCCGGGACAGGGGGTTACGAGCAGTACTTC. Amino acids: CATSPGTGGYEQYF.

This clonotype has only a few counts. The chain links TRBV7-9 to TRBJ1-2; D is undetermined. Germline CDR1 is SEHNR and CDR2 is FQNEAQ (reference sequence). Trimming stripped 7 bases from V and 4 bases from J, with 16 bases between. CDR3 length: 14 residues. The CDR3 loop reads CASTAWRTPYGYTF. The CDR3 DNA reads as TGTGCCAGCACCGCGTGGAGAACCCCCTATGGCTACACCTTC.

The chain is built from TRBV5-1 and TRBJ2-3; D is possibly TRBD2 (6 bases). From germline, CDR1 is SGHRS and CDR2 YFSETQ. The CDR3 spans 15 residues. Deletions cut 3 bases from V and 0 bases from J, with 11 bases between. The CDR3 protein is CASSWSGPSTDTQYF. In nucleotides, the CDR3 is TGCGCCAGCAGCTGGAGCGGGCCCAGCACAGATACGCAGTATTTT.

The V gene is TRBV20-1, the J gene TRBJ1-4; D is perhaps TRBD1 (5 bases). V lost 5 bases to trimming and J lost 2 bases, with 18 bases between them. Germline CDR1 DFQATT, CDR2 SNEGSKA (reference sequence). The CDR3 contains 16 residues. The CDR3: CSAPAWGSQTNEKLFF. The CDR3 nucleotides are TGCAGTGCTCCGGCTTGGGGGTCACAGACTAATGAAAAACTGTTTTTT.

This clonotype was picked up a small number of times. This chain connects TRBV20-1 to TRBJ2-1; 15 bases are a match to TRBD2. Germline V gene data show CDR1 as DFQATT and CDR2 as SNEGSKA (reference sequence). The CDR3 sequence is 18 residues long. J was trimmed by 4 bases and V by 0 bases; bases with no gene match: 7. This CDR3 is CSARDRRTSGRAYNEQFF. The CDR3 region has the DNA TGCAGTGCTAGAGATAGGAGGACTAGCGGGAGGGCTTACAATGAGCAGTTCTTC.

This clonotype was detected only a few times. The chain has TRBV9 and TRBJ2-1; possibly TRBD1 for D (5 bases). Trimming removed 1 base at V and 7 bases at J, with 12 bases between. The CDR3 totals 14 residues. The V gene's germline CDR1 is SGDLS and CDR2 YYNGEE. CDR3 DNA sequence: TGTGCCAGCAGCGTACCAGGGCGAAGGAATGAGCAGTTCTTC. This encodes CASSVPGRRNEQFF.

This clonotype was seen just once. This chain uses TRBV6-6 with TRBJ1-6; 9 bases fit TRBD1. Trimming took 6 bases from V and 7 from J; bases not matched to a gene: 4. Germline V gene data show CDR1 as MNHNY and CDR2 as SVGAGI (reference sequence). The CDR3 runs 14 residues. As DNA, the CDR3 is TGTGCCAGCAGCCGGACAGGGGTAAATTCACCCCTCCACTTT. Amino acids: CASSRTGVNSPLHF.

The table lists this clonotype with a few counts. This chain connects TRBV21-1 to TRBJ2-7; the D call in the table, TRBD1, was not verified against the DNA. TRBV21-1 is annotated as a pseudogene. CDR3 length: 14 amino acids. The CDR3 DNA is TGTGCCACCTTCCCTTTAGGGACAGCCTACGAGCAGTACTTC. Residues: CATFPLGTAYEQYF.

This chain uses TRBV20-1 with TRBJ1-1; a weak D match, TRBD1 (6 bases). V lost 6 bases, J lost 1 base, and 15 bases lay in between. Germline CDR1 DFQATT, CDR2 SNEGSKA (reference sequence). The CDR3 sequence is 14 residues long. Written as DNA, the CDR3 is TGCAGTGCCCGCCGGGGACAAACGAACACTGAAGCTTTCTTT. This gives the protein CSARRGQTNTEAFF.

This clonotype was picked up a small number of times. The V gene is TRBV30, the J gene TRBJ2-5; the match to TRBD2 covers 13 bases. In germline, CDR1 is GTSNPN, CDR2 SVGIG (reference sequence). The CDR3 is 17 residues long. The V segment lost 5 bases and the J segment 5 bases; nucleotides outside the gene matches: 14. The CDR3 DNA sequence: TGTGCCTGGCGTCGTGCGAAACTAGCGGGGGGGCCGGAGACCCAGTACTTC. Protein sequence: CAWRRAKLAGGPETQYF.

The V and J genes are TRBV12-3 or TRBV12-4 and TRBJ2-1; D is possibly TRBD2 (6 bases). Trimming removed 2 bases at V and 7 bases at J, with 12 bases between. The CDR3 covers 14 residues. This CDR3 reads CASSLSGLSNEQFF. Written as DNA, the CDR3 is TGTGCCAGCAGTTTAAGCGGGCTTTCTAATGAGCAGTTCTTC.

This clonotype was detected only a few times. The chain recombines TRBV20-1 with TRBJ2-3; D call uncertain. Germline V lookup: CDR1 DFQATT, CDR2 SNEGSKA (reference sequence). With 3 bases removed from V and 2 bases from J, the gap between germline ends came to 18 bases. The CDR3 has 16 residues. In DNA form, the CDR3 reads TGCAGTGCTAGTATCTCCCCTTTGGCGGTCACAGATACGCAGTATTTT. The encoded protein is CSASISPLAVTDTQYF.